This T cell receptor beta chain was retrieved from a study of blood T cells in healthy people across ages. A second roughly 6 to 12 cycle PCR used barcoded and J-beta primers. Via MiXCR, TCRdb re-called the 5' RACE reads, giving one row per CDR3 protein. The sample carries about 1.1 million distinct CDR3 sequences, around two fifths recorded once. V dropped 0 bases and J dropped 8; count of bases not matched to a gene: 3. The CDR3 totals 13 residues. Looked up from germline, CDR1 is LGHNA and CDR2 is YSLEER. The origin of this receptor is a man aged 18 to 30 in good health. Sequences were obtained from blood. The genes are TRBV4-3 and TRBJ1-1; TRBD1 aligns across 7 bases. CDR3 in amino acids: CASSQDGQEEAFF. DNA for the CDR3: TGCGCCAGCAGCCAAGACGGACAGGAAGAAGCTTTCTTT.